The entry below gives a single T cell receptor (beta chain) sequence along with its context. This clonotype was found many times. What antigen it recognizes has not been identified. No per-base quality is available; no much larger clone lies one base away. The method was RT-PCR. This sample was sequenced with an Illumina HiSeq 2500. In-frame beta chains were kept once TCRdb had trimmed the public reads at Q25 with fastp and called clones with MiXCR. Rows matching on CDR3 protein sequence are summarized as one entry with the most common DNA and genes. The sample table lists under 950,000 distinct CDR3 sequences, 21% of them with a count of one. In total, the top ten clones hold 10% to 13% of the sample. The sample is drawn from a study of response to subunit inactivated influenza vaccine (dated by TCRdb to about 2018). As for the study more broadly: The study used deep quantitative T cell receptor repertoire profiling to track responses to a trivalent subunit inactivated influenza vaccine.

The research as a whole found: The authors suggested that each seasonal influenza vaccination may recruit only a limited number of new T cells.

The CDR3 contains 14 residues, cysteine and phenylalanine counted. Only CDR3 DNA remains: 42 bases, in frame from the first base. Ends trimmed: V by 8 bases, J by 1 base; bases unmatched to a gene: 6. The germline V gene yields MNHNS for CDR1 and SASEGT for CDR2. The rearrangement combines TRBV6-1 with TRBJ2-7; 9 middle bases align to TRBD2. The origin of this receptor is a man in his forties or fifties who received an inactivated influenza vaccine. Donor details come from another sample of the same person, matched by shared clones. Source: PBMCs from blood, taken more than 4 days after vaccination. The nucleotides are TGTGCCAGCCCCGCTAGCGGGACTTCCTACGAGCAGTACTTC. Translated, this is CASPASGTSYEQYF.